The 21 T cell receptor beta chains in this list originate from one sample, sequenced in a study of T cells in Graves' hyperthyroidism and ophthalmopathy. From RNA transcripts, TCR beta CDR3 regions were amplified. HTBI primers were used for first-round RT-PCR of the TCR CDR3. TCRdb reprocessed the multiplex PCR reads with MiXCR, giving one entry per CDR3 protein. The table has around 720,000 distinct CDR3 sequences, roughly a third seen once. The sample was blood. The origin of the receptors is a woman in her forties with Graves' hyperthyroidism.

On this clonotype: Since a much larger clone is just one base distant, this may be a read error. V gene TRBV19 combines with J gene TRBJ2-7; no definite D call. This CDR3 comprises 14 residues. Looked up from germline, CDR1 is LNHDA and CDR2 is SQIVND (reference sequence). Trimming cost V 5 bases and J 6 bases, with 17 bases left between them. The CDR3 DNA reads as TGTGCCAGTAGTTATCGGAATGGTATCTCCGAGCAGTACTTC. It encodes CASSYRNGISEQYF.

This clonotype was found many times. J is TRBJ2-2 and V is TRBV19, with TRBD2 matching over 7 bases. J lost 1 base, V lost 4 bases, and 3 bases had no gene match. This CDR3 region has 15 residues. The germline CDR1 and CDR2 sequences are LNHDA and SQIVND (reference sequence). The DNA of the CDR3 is TGTGCCAGTAGTACACTAGCGAGGAACACCGGGGAGCTGTTTTTT. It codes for CASSTLARNTGELFF.

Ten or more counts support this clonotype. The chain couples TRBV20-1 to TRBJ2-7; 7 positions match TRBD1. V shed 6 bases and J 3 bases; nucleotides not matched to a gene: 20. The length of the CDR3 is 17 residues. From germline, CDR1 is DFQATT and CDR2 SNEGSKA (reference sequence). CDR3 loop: CSAKPPGQVISVYEQYF. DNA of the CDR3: TGCAGTGCCAAGCCCCCTGGACAGGTCATCAGCGTCTACGAGCAGTACTTC.

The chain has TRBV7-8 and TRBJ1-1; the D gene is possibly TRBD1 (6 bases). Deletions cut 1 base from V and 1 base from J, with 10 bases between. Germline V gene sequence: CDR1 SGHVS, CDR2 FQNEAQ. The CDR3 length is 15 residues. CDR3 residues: CASSLGTAANTEAFF. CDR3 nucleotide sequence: TGTGCCAGCAGCTTAGGGACAGCAGCGAACACTGAAGCTTTCTTT.

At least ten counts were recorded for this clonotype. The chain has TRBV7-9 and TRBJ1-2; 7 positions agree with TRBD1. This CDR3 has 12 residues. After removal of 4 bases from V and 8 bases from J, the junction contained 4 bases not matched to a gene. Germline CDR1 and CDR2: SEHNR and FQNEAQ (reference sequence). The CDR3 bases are TGTGCCAGCAGCTCCGGGACAGTCGGCTACACCTTC. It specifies CASSSGTVGYTF.

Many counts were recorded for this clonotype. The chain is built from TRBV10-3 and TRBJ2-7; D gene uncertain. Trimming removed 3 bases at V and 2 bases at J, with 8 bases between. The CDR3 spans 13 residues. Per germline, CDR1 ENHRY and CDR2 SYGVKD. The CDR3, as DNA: TGTGCCATCAGTGATCGGGTTACCTACGAGCAGTACTTC. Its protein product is CAISDRVTYEQYF.

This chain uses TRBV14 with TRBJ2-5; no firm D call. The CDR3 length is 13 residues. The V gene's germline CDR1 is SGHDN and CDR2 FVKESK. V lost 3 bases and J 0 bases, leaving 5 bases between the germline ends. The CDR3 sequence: CASSQWHQETQYF. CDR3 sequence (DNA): TGTGCCAGCAGCCAGTGGCACCAAGAGACCCAGTACTTC.

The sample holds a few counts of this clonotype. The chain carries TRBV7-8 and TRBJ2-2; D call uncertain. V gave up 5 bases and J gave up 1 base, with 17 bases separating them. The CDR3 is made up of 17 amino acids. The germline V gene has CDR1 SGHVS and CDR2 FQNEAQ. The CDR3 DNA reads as TGTGCCAGCAGCAGCCAGTTACCGGCCCGGAACACCGGGGAGCTGTTTTTT. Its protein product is CASSSQLPARNTGELFF.

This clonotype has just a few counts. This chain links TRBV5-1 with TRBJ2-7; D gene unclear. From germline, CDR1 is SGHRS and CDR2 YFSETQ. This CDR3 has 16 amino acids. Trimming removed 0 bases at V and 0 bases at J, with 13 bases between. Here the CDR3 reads CASSLGGVAFSYEQYF. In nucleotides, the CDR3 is TGCGCCAGCAGCTTGGGTGGGGTAGCTTTCTCCTACGAGCAGTACTTC. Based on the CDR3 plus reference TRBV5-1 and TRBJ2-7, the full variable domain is KAGVTQTPRYLIKTRGQQVTLSCSPISGHRSVSWYQQTPGQGLQFLFEYFSETQRNKGNFPGRFSGRQFSNSRSEMNVSTLELGDSALYLCASSLGGVAFSYEQYFGPGTRLTVT.

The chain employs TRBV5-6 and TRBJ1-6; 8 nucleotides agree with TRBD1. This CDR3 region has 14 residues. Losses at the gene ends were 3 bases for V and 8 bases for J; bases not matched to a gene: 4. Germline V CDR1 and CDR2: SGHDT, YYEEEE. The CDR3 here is CASSYRQGHSPLHF. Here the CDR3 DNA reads TGTGCCAGCAGCTACAGACAGGGGCATTCACCCCTCCACTTT.

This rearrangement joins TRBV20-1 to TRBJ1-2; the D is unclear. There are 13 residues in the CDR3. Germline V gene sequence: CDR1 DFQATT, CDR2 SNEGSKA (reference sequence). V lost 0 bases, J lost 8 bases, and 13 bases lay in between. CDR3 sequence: CSARDKTHGGYTF. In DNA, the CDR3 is TGCAGTGCTAGAGATAAGACACACGGGGGCTACACCTTC.

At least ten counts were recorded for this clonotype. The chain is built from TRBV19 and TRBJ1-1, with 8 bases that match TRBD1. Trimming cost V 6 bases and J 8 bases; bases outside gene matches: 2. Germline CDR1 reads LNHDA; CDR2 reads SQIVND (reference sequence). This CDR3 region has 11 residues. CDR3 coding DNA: TGTGCCAGTAGCAGGGGGCGAGAAGCTTTCTTT. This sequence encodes CASSRGREAFF. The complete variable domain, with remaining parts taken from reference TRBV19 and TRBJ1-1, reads DGGITQSPKYLFRKEGQNVTLSCEQNLNHDAMYWYRQDPGQGLRLIYYSQIVNDFQKGDIAEGYSVSREKKESFPLTVTSAQKNPTAFYLCASSRGREAFFGQGTRLTVV.

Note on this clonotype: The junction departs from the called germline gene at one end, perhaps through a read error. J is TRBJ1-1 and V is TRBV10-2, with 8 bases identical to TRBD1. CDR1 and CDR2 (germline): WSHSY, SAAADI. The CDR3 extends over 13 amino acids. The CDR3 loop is CASGGQGAAEAFF. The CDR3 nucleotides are TGTGCCAGCGGCGGCCAGGGGGCAGCTGAAGCTTTCTTT.

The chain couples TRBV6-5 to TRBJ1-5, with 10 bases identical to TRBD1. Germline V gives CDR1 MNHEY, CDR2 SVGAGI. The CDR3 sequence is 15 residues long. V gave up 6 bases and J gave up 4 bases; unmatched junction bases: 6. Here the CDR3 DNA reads TGTGCCAGCAGCCAAGGACAGGGGGTAAATCAGCCCCAGCATTTT. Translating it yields CASSQGQGVNQPQHF.

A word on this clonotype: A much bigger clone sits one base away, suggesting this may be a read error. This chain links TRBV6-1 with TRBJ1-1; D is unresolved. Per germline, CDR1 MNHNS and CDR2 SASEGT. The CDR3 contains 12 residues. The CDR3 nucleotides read TGTGCCAGCAGAGAGGTACTGGCTGAAACTTTCTTT. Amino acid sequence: CASREVLAETFF.

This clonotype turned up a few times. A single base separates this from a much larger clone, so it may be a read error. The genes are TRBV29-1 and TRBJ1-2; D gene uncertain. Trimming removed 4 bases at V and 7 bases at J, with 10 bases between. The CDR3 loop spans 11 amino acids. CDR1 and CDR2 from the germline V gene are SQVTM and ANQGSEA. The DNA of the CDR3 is TGCAGCGTTGTACTCGCGCCTGGCTACACCTTC. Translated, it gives CSVVLAPGYTF. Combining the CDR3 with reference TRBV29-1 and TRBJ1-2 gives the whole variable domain SAVISQKPSRDICQRGTSLTIQCQVDSQVTMMFWYRQQPGQSLTLIATANQGSEATYESGFVIDKFPISRPNLTFSTLTVSNMSPEDSSIYLCSVVLAPGYTFGSGTRLTVV.

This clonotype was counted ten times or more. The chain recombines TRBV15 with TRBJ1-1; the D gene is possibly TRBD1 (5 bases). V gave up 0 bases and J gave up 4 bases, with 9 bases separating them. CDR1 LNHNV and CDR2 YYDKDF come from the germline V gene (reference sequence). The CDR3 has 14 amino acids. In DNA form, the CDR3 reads TGTGCCACCAGCAGAGATTTAGGGACCACTGAAGCTTTCTTT. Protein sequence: CATSRDLGTTEAFF.

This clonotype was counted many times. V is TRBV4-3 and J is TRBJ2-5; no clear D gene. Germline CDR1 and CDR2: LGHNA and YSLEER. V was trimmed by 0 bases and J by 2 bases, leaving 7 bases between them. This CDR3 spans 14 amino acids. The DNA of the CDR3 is TGCGCCAGCAGCCAAGATGGCTGGCAAGAGACCCAGTACTTC. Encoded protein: CASSQDGWQETQYF.

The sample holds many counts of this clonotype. This CDR3 is CSARPLPSGANVLTF. The CDR3 DNA reads as TGCAGTGCTAGACCGCTTCCTTCTGGGGCCAACGTCCTGACTTTC. This chain connects TRBV20-1 to TRBJ2-6, with D hard to call. Germline CDR1 is DFQATT and CDR2 is SNEGSKA (reference sequence). CDR3 length equals 15 residues. V lost 2 bases and J 1 base, leaving 9 bases between the germline ends.

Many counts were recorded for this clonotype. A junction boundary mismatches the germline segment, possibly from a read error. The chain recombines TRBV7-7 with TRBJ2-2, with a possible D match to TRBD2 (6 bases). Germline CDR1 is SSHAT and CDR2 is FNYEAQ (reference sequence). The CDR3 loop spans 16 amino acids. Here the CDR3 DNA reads TGTGCTAGCAGCTTAGACCTAGCGCCGAACACCGGGGAGCTGTTTTTT. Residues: CASSLDLAPNTGELFF.

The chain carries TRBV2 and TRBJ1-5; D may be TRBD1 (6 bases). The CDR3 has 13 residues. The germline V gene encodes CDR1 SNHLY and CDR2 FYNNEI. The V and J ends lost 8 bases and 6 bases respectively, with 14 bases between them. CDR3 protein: CASSPVGAQPQHF. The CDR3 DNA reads TGTGCCAGCTCACCGGTGGGGGCTCAGCCCCAGCATTTT.